The sequence of this T cell receptor beta chain was determined in a study of blood T cell repertoires in COVID-19. Germline V CDR1 and CDR2: GTSNPN, SVGIG (reference sequence). Trimming at V came to 1 base and at J to 2 bases, leaving 8 bases not matched to a gene. CDR3 length equals 16 residues. In the original analysis: Reference gene primer amplification gave nucleated cell count estimates. Produced via immunoSEQ multiplex PCR; TCRdb's table is partial and in-frame only. V and J calls and clone size follow that table, whereas D and trimming were derived from the DNA. The sample holds about 350,000 clones, approximately 86% seen once.

The receptor was isolated from a woman aged 55-69 years with COVID-19, enrolled during active disease. The chain recombines TRBV30 with TRBJ2-1; the match to TRBD2 covers 7 bases. The sample consisted of peripheral blood. The CDR3 sequence is CAWSGFAGVAYNEQFF. CDR3 coding DNA: TGTGCCTGGAGTGGATTTGCGGGGGTCGCCTACAATGAGCAGTTCTTC.